In this sample, the clone carrying this T cell receptor (beta chain) turned up once. CDR3 size: 11 residues. Germline assignment: CDR1 SNHLY and CDR2 FYNNEI. V was cut by 6 bases and J by 7 bases, with 9 bases left in between. The data stem from a study of OX40 agonist ivuxolimab in advanced cancers. Overall study context: Dose-escalation patients had hepatocellular carcinoma, melanoma, renal cell or head and neck cancer.

Produced via immunoSEQ multiplex PCR; TCRdb's table is partial and in-frame only. The table lists about 64,000 clones, about 86% of them singletons. Autoimmune disease history or systemic immunosuppression meant exclusion. This receptor was taken from an adult with an advanced solid tumor such as melanoma, head and neck, liver or kidney cancer. The V gene is TRBV2, the J gene TRBJ1-2; no clear D gene. The material was CD4+ or CD8+ T cells sorted from blood, obtained in a trial of the OX40 agonist ivuxolimab. CDR3 region: CASSLTSGYTF. CDR3 DNA sequence: TGTGCCAGCAGCCTAACGAGTGGCTACACCTTC.